One sample yielded the 4 T cell receptor beta chains listed below, sequenced in a study of T cell changes during pregnancy in multiple sclerosis. Method: immunoSEQ multiplex PCR; TCRdb's copy keeps in-frame clones and lacks some. The sample yields some 39,000 clones, 70% to 90% seen once. The material was CD8+ T cells from peripheral blood mononuclear cells, obtained in the first trimester of pregnancy. These receptors were obtained from a female donor with multiple sclerosis, enrolled in a pregnancy study.

This clone was seen at least ten times. The chain carries TRBV4-2 and TRBJ1-2, with TRBD1 matching over 7 bases. CDR3 length: 16 amino acids. With V trimmed by 0 bases and J by 2 bases, 6 bases remained unmatched. The germline V gene encodes CDR1 LGHNA and CDR2 YNFKEQ. The CDR3 coding sequence is TGTGCCAGCAGCCAAGATAGGCAGGGGGACAACTATGGCTACACCTTC. The encoded protein is CASSQDRQGDNYGYTF.

The chain employs TRBV7-3 and TRBJ2-1, with 10 nucleotides matching TRBD2. This CDR3 region has 15 residues. The germline CDR1 and CDR2 sequences are SGHTA and FQGTGA. Trimming removed 5 bases from V and 9 bases from J; junction bases left unmatched: 10. The CDR3 sequence is CASSPPVAGGGEQFF. CDR3 bases: TGTGCCAGCAGCCCTCCGGTAGCGGGGGGAGGTGAGCAGTTCTTC.

The chain uses TRBV5-8 and TRBJ2-7; D perhaps matches TRBD1 (5 bases). V was clipped by 4 bases and J by 6 bases, with 8 bases between them. The CDR3 covers 11 residues. In germline, CDR1 is SGHTS, CDR2 YDEGEE. The CDR3 region has the DNA TGTGCCAGCAGCCGGACAATCGAGCAGTACTTC. Its translation is CASSRTIEQYF. Full variable domain (remainder filled in from reference TRBV5-8 and TRBJ2-7): EAGVTQSPTHLIKTRGQQATLRCSPISGHTSVYWYQQALGLGLQFLLWYDEGEERNRGNFPPRFSGRQFPNYSSELNVNALELEDSALYLCASSRTIEQYFGPGTRLTVT.

The chain is built from TRBV9 and TRBJ2-7; no clear D gene. CDR3 length equals 12 residues. Germline loops: CDR1 SGDLS, CDR2 YYNGEE. V lost 3 bases to trimming and J lost 4 bases, with 8 bases between them. CDR3 nucleotides: TGTGCCAGCAGCGGAGACTCTTACGAGCAGTACTTC. This translates into CASSGDSYEQYF.